Presented here are 18 T cell receptor beta chains from one specimen sequenced in a study of cytomegalovirus exposure and HLA in healthy donors. Primers for the PCR totalled 60 Vbeta and 13 Jbeta. The assay was immunoSEQ multiplex PCR, and TCRdb's table has in-frame clones only and misses some. Here the sample spans 150,000 to 200,000 clones, around 80% being singletons. Sequenced sample: PBMCs. These receptor sequences come from a woman between 35 and 50 years old in good health and CMV-seronegative.

The V call is TRBV19, the J call TRBJ2-2; D is possibly TRBD1 (6 bases). Germline lookup yields CDR1 LNHDA and CDR2 SQIVND (reference sequence). V lost 5 bases and J 5 bases, leaving 12 bases between the germline ends. This CDR3 comprises 14 residues. CDR3 in amino acids: CASSLARGTGELFF. CDR3 nucleotide sequence: TGTGCCAGTAGTTTAGCGAGGGGGACCGGGGAGCTGTTTTTT.

This clone was found a few times. J is TRBJ2-3 and V is TRBV18, with 8 bases fitting TRBD2. The CDR3 has 15 residues. V lost 3 bases to trimming and J lost 4 bases; unmatched junction nucleotides: 6. Germline CDR1 is KGHSH and CDR2 is LQKENI. This CDR3 reads CASSPGTRRPDTQYF. CDR3 sequence (DNA): TGTGCCAGCTCACCCGGGACTAGAAGACCAGATACGCAGTATTTT.

This clone was seen more than once but under ten times. This sequence joins TRBV4-1 and TRBJ2-7; D is uncertain. The length of the CDR3 is 13 residues. V lost 6 bases and J 1 base, leaving 10 bases between the germline ends. Germline CDR1 reads MGHRA; CDR2 reads YSYEKL. DNA of the CDR3: TGCGCCAGCAGTGAACAGCTTTCCTACGAGCAGTACTTC. Amino acid sequence: CASSEQLSYEQYF.

In DNA, the CDR3 is TGTGCCAGCAGCGTGCAGTCCTCTAGCACAGATACGCAGTATTTT. Translated, it gives CASSVQSSSTDTQYF. The chain recombines TRBV9 with TRBJ2-3; unclear D gene. This CDR3 comprises 15 residues. V gave up 2 bases and J gave up 0 bases, with 10 bases separating them. From germline, CDR1 is SGDLS and CDR2 YYNGEE.

The chain has TRBV6-6 and TRBJ2-7; possible D gene TRBD1, 5 bases. The V end lost 10 bases, the J end lost 2 bases, and 18 bases lay between the germline ends. Germline assignment: CDR1 MNHNY and CDR2 SVGAGI (reference sequence). This CDR3 is 14 amino acids long. CDR3 nucleotide sequence: TGTGCCAATCAGACAGCGCCCAGAACCTACGAGCAGTACTTC. Its protein is CANQTAPRTYEQYF.

The rearrangement links TRBV10-2 to TRBJ2-1; the match to TRBD2 covers 15 bases. This CDR3 comprises 18 residues. Looked up from germline, CDR1 is WSHSY and CDR2 is SAAADI. Germline trimming cut 7 bases from V and 4 bases from J; bases unmatched to any gene: 11. The CDR3: CASTVSGLAGGLYNEQFF. In DNA form, the CDR3 reads TGCGCCAGCACCGTCTCTGGACTAGCGGGGGGGCTATACAATGAGCAGTTCTTC.

The chain employs TRBV4-1 and TRBJ2-5; TRBD1 might be the D (6 bases). Germline V gene data show CDR1 as MGHRA and CDR2 as YSYEKL. Trimming cost V 3 bases and J 2 bases, with 16 bases left between them. This CDR3 comprises 16 residues. CDR3 amino acids: CASSQAYRDRQETQYF. The CDR3 bases are TGCGCCAGCAGCCAGGCGTACAGGGACCGACAAGAGACCCAGTACTTC.

This clone was observed a few times. The chain's CDR3 is CAWSLGIPYNSPLHF. The DNA of the CDR3 is TGTGCCTGGAGTTTGGGCATCCCCTATAATTCACCCCTCCACTTT. The chain links TRBV30 to TRBJ1-6; D is ambiguous. Germline V CDR1 and CDR2: GTSNPN, SVGIG (reference sequence). The CDR3 spans 15 residues. V lost 2 bases and J 2 bases, leaving 10 bases between the germline ends.

This clone turned up a few times. V usage is TRBV28 and J usage is TRBJ1-1, with a weak D call TRBD1 (6 bases). The germline gives CDR1 MDHEN, CDR2 SYDVKM. The CDR3 loop spans 16 amino acids. V was shortened by 2 bases and J by 3 bases, with 16 bases between the two germline ends. CDR3 nucleotides: TGTGCCAGCAGTTTAGAGGCAGGGGCTTGGGACACTGAAGCTTTCTTT. It is translated as CASSLEAGAWDTEAFF. The variable domain in full, with the rest retrieved from reference TRBV28 and TRBJ1-1, is DVKVTQSSRYLVKRTGEKVFLECVQDMDHENMFWYRQDPGLGLRLIYFSYDVKMKEKGDIPEGYSVSREKKERFSLILESASTNQTSMYLCASSLEAGAWDTEAFFGQGTRLTVV.

The rearrangement joins TRBV7-2 to TRBJ2-1, with TRBD1 matching 7 bases. The CDR3 extends over 11 amino acids. Germline-derived CDR1 and CDR2 are SGHTA and FQGNSA. V was clipped by 6 bases and J by 13 bases; unmatched bases: 6. The CDR3 is CASRAGTDQFF. The CDR3 DNA reads TGTGCCAGCAGGGCTGGGACAGACCAGTTCTTC.

The CDR3: CASAQGPGYTEAFF. CDR3 DNA sequence: TGTGCCAGCGCTCAGGGGCCTGGTTACACTGAAGCTTTCTTT. The rearrangement links TRBV6-4 to TRBJ1-1, with D possibly TRBD1 on 6 matching bases. V gave up 8 bases and J gave up 3 bases, with 16 bases separating them. Germline loops: CDR1 MRHNA, CDR2 SNTAGT. The length of the CDR3 is 14 residues.

This clone was observed a few times. This chain uses TRBV5-6 with TRBJ1-1; a weak D match, TRBD1 (6 bases). CDR3 size: 13 residues. CDR1 is SGHDT, CDR2 YYEEEE, per germline. Trimming removed 0 bases at V and 3 bases at J, with 6 bases between. The CDR3 DNA is TGTGCCAGCAGCTTGGCAGGGGACACTGAAGCTTTCTTT. Amino acid sequence: CASSLAGDTEAFF.

V usage is TRBV28 and J usage is TRBJ2-5, with D perhaps TRBD1 (7 bases). Near its end, the DNA agrees better with TRBJ2-7, so the J call may be wrong. This CDR3 region has 13 residues. Germline-derived CDR1 and CDR2 are MDHEN and SYDVKM. The CDR3 loop reads CASRKTGRYEQYF. The CDR3 DNA reads TGTGCCAGCAGAAAGACAGGGAGGTACGAGCAGTACTTC.

The V gene is TRBV7-8, the J gene TRBJ1-3; tentative D call: TRBD1 (6 bases). Trimming left V 0 bases short and J 2 bases short, with 11 bases between. This CDR3 is 16 amino acids long. The V gene's germline CDR1 is SGHVS and CDR2 FQNEAQ. The CDR3 coding sequence is TGTGCCAGCAGCTTAGCCCGGAGACAGGCTGGAAACACCATATATTTT. Translated: CASSLARRQAGNTIYF.

J is TRBJ2-6 and V is TRBV6-5; D possibly corresponds to TRBD1 (6 bases). V lost 7 bases and J lost 0, with 10 bases in between. Germline CDR1 MNHEY, CDR2 SVGAGI. This CDR3 has 15 amino acids. CDR3 DNA sequence: TGTGCCAGCACCACAGGGTTCTCTGGGGCCAACGTCCTGACTTTC. Protein sequence: CASTTGFSGANVLTF.

The chain has TRBV6-5 and TRBJ2-6, with D hard to call. Trimming shortened V by 6 bases and J by 1 base, and 4 bases separated the two germline ends. Germline lookup yields CDR1 MNHEY and CDR2 SVGAGI. The CDR3 is made up of 13 amino acids. CDR3 DNA sequence: TGTGCCAGCAGCCTATCTGGGGCCAACGTCCTGACTTTC. As protein: CASSLSGANVLTF.

The chain links TRBV7-2 to TRBJ2-7, with a possible D match to TRBD2 (6 bases). The germline CDR1 and CDR2 sequences are SGHTA and FQGNSA. With 6 bases removed from V and 3 bases from J, the gap between germline ends came to 18 bases. The CDR3 is 15 residues long. CDR3 DNA sequence: TGTGCCAGCAGACTAACCGGGACTGAATACTACGAGCAGTACTTC. This codes for CASRLTGTEYYEQYF.

This chain links TRBV7-3 with TRBJ2-2; 10 bases match TRBD2. Germline CDR1 and CDR2: SGHTA and FQGTGA. The CDR3 spans 18 residues. V dropped 4 bases and J dropped 5; count of bases not matched to a gene: 13. The CDR3 sequence is CASSSLLAGKPLTGELFF. The CDR3 coding sequence is TGTGCCAGCAGCTCCTTACTAGCGGGGAAACCATTGACCGGGGAGCTGTTTTTT.